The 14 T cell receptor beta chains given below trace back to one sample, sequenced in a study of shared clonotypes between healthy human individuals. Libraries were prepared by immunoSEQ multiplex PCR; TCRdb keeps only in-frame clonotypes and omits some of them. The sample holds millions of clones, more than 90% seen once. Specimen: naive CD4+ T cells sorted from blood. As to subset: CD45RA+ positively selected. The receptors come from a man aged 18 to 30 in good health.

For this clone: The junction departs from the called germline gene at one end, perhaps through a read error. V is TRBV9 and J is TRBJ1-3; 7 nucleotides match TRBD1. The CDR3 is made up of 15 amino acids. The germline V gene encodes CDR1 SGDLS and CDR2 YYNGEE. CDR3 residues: CASSVQTGYGNTIYF. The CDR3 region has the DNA TGTGCCAGCAGCGTCCAGACAGGGTACGGAAACACTATATATTTT.

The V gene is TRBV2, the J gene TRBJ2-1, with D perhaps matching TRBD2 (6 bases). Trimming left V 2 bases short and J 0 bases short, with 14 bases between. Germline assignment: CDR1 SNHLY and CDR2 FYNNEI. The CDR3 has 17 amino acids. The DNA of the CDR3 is TGTGCCAGCAGTGAATCGCCTAGCGCTAGCTCCTACAATGAGCAGTTCTTC. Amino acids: CASSESPSASSYNEQFF.

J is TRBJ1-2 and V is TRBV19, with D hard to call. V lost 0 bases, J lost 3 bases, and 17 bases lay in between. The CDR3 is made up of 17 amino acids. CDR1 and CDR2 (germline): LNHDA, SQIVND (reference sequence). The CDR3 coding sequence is TGTGCCAGTAGTATAGAGGGCTGGAGGGCCCCCGACTATGGCTACACCTTC. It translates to CASSIEGWRAPDYGYTF.

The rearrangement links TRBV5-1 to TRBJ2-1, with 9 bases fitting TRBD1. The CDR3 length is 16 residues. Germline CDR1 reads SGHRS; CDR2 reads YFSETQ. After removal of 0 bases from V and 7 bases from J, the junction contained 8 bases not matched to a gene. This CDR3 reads CASSLGGQGPGNEQFF. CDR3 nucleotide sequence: TGCGCCAGCAGCTTGGGGGGACAGGGCCCTGGAAATGAGCAGTTCTTC.

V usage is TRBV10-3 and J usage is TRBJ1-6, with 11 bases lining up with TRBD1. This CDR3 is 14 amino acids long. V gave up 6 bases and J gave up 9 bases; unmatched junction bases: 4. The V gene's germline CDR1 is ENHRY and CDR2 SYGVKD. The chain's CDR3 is CAISEGQGASPLHF. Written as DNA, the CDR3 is TGTGCCATCAGCGAAGGACAGGGGGCTTCACCCCTCCACTTT.

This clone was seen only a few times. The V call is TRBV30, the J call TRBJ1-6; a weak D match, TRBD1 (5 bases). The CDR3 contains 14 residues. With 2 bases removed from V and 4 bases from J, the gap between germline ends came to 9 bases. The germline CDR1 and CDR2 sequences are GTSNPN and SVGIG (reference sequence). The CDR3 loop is CAWSPGRYNSPLHF. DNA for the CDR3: TGTGCCTGGAGTCCGGGACGGTATAATTCACCCCTCCACTTT.

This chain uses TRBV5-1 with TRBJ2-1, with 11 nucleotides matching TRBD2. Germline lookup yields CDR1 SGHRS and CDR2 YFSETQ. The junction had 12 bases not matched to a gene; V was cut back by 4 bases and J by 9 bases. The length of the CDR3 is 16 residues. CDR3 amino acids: CASSQDASGGTVEQFF. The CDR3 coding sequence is TGCGCCAGCAGCCAAGATGCTAGCGGGGGGACGGTTGAGCAGTTCTTC.

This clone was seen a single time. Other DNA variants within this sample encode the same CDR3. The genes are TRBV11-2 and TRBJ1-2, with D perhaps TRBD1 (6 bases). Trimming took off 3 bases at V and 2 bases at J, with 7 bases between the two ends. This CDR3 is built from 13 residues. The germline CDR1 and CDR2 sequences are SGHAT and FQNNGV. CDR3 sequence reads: CASSLDSNYGYTF. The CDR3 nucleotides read TGTGCCAGCAGCTTGGACAGCAACTATGGCTACACCTTC.

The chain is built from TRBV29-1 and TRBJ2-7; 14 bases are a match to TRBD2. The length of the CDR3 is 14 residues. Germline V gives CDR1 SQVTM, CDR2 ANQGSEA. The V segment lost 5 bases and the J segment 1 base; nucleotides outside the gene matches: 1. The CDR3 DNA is TGCAGCGTTAGACTAGCGGGAGGGTCCTACGAGCAGTACTTC. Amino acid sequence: CSVRLAGGSYEQYF.

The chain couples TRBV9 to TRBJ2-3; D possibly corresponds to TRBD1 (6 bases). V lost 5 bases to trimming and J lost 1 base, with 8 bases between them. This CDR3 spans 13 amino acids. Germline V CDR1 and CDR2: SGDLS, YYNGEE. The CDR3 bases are TGTGCCAGCAGGGCAGGGGGCACAGATACGCAGTATTTT. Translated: CASRAGGTDTQYF.

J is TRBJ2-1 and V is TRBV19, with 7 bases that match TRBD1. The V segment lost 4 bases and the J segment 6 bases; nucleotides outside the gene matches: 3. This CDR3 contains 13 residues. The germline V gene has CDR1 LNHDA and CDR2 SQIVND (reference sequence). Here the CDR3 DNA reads TGTGCCAGTAGTACGACAGGGATCAATGAGCAGTTCTTC. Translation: CASSTTGINEQFF.

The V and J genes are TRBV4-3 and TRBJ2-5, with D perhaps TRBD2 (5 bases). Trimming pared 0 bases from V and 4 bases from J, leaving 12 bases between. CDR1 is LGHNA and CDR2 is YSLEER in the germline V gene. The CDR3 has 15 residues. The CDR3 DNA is TGCGCCAGCAGCCAAGATTCGACTGGAGGAGAGACCCAGTACTTC. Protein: CASSQDSTGGETQYF.

CDR3 sequence: CASSLWGGRYSNQPQHF. CDR3 nucleotides: TGTGCCAGCAGTTTATGGGGGGGCAGATATAGCAATCAGCCCCAGCATTTT. The rearrangement uses TRBV27 and TRBJ1-5; perhaps TRBD1 as D (6 bases). The CDR3 consists of 17 residues. V was cut by 1 base and J by 0 bases, with 13 bases left in between. Germline V gene sequence: CDR1 MNHEY, CDR2 SMNVEV (reference sequence).

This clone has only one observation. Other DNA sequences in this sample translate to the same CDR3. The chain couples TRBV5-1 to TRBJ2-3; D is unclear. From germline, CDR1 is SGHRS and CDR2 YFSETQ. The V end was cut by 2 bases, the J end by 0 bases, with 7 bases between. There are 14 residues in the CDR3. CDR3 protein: CASSFQSSTDTQYF. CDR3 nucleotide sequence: TGCGCCAGCAGCTTTCAGAGTAGCACAGATACGCAGTATTTT.